These 6 T cell receptor beta chains originate from one sample sequenced in a study of monozygotic twins with inflammatory bowel disease. TCRdb derives one entry per CDR3 protein from the 5' RACE reads, leaving out DNA. The sample data list about 380,000 distinct CDR3 sequences. The sample taken for sequencing was blood. These receptors originate from a human donor with ulcerative colitis or Crohn's disease, or a healthy co-twin of an affected twin (not recorded which).

This sequence joins TRBV5-4 and TRBJ1-2; the TCRdb call, TRBD1, lacks DNA for checking. The CDR3 is made up of 13 amino acids. Germline values: CDR1 SGHNT, CDR2 YYREEE (reference sequence). The CDR3 spells CASSPQGRRGYTF.

The rearrangement links TRBV5-3 to TRBJ2-1; without DNA, the TCRdb call of TRBD1 cannot be checked. TRBV5-3 is placed among ORFs of uncertain function. The CDR3 has 16 residues. CDR3 in amino acids: CASSPFLTGGYNEQFF.

The chain employs TRBV20-1 and TRBJ2-7; with no DNA, the TCRdb D assignment of TRBD1 cannot be verified. In germline, CDR1 is DFQATT, CDR2 SNEGSKA (reference sequence). The CDR3 spans 14 residues. CDR3 loop: CSASNRTGTHEQYF.

This rearrangement joins TRBV6-1 to TRBJ2-7; TCRdb's D gene call, TRBD2, goes unchecked for lack of DNA. Germline assignment: CDR1 MNHNS and CDR2 SASEGT. CDR3 length: 15 amino acids. CDR3: CASSELGLPGYEQYF.

This chain joins TRBV9 and TRBJ2-1. Germline loops: CDR1 SGDLS, CDR2 YYNGEE. The CDR3 is 12 residues long. This chain's CDR3 is CASSYYYNEQFF. Full variable domain (remainder filled in from reference TRBV9 and TRBJ2-1): DSGVTQTPKHLITATGQRVTLRCSPRSGDLSVYWYQQSLDQGLQFLIQYYNGEERAKGNILERFSAQQFPDLHSELNLSSLELGDSALYFCASSYYYNEQFFGPGTRLTVL.

CDR3 amino acids: CASRLKQGEAFF. The J gene is TRBJ1-1, the V gene TRBV11-2; the TCRdb call, TRBD1, lacks DNA for checking. The CDR3 runs to 12 residues. Looked up from germline, CDR1 is SGHAT and CDR2 is FQNNGV.